The rows below give T cell receptor beta chains drawn from one sample of a study of neurological immune-mediated disorders. TCRdb called the 5' RACE reads again in MiXCR, with one record for every CDR3 protein. The data hold 20,000 to 25,000 distinct CDR3 sequences, with 5.5% to 8% observed a single time. The material sequenced was PBMCs. These receptors were obtained from a woman aged 40 to 55 in good health. Both conserved end residues are part of each CDR3. A D gene is named only where the DNA matches it firmly. Clone size is stated in some rows and not others, as once, few, many or a class when expanded.

abundance: many
j_gene: TRBJ2-1
d_gene: NA
v_gene: TRBV5-6
CDR3nt: TGTGCCAGCAGCTTGAGACAGGTTAGGGGCAATGAGCAGTTCTTC
CDR3aa: CASSLRQVRGNEQFF

abundance: many
j_gene: TRBJ2-7
d_gene: TRBD1
v_gene: TRBV5-5
CDR3nt: TGTGCCAGCAGCTGGGGGACAGGTTACGAGCAGTACTTC
CDR3aa: CASSWGTGYEQYF

abundance: many
j_gene: TRBJ2-5
d_gene: TRBD2
v_gene: TRBV3-1
CDR3nt: TGTGCCAGCAGCCAAGATTCCAGCGGGAGACAAGAGACCCAGTACTTC
CDR3aa: CASSQDSSGRQETQYF

abundance: many
j_gene: TRBJ1-1
d_gene: NA
v_gene: TRBV5-1
CDR3nt: TGCGCCAGCAGGCGGCAAGTAGAGAACACTGAAGCTTTCTTT
CDR3aa: CASRRQVENTEAFF

abundance: many
j_gene: TRBJ1-1
d_gene: TRBD1
v_gene: TRBV20-1
CDR3nt: TGCAGTGCTAGAAATTTAGGGGGCGCGAACACTGAAGCTTTCTTT
CDR3aa: CSARNLGGANTEAFF

abundance: many
j_gene: TRBJ2-3
d_gene: TRBD2
v_gene: TRBV20-1
CDR3nt: TGCAGTGCTAGTACGCTAGCGGCATCCCAAGGTCTGGATACGCAGTATTTT
CDR3aa: CSASTLAASQGLDTQYF

abundance: medium-sized
j_gene: TRBJ2-3
d_gene: NA
v_gene: TRBV7-6
CDR3nt: TGTGCCAGCAGCTTAGCGCCGGCTACAGATACGCAGTATTTT
CDR3aa: CASSLAPATDTQYF

abundance: many
j_gene: TRBJ1-1
d_gene: NA
v_gene: TRBV5-5
CDR3nt: TGTGCCAGCAGCTTGGTGGGGAGGGCCACTGAAGCTTTCTTT
CDR3aa: CASSLVGRATEAFF

abundance: many
j_gene: TRBJ2-1
d_gene: TRBD2
v_gene: TRBV5-1
CDR3nt: TGCGCCAGCAGCGACGGGACTAGTGACTACAATGAGCAGTTCTTC
CDR3aa: CASSDGTSDYNEQFF

abundance: many
j_gene: TRBJ2-1
d_gene: TRBD2
v_gene: TRBV10-3
CDR3nt: TGTGCCATCAGTTTAGCGGGAGAAGGCAATGAGCAGTTCTTC
CDR3aa: CAISLAGEGNEQFF

abundance: many
j_gene: TRBJ2-5
d_gene: NA
v_gene: TRBV12-3/TRBV12-4
CDR3nt: TGTGCCAGCGGGCTGGGCCAGGGGCGGCAAGAGACCCAGTACTTC
CDR3aa: CASGLGQGRQETQYF

abundance: many
j_gene: TRBJ2-5
d_gene: NA
v_gene: TRBV3-1
CDR3nt: TGTGCCAGCAGCCAAGAGAACAGGGAAGAGACCCAGTACTTC
CDR3aa: CASSQENREETQYF

abundance: few
j_gene: TRBJ2-4
d_gene: NA
v_gene: TRBV2
CDR3nt: TGTGCCAGCGCAGGACAACGCCTAGCCAAAAACATTCAGTACTTC
CDR3aa: CASAGQRLAKNIQYF

abundance: many
j_gene: TRBJ1-1
d_gene: NA
v_gene: TRBV20-1
CDR3nt: TGCAGTGCTAGAGGGGCAACCATGAACACTGAAGCTTTCTTT
CDR3aa: CSARGATMNTEAFF

abundance: many
j_gene: TRBJ2-3
d_gene: TRBD2
v_gene: TRBV29-1
CDR3nt: TGCAGCGTAGAAAGCGGGAGGCCCGGGGAAGCAGATACGCAGTATTTT
CDR3aa: CSVESGRPGEADTQYF

abundance: many
j_gene: TRBJ1-6
d_gene: NA
v_gene: TRBV3-1
CDR3nt: TGTGCCAGCACCCCGACAGCAGATAATTCACCCCTCCACTTT
CDR3aa: CASTPTADNSPLHF

abundance: many
j_gene: TRBJ2-1
d_gene: TRBD2
v_gene: TRBV7-7
CDR3nt: TGTGCTAGCAGCCCGGGACTAGCGGGGAATGGTGAGCAGTTCTTC
CDR3aa: CASSPGLAGNGEQFF

abundance: many
j_gene: TRBJ2-7
d_gene: NA
v_gene: TRBV28
CDR3nt: TGTGCCAGCAGTCTTTCGGGGACAATTTACGAGCAGTACTTC
CDR3aa: CASSLSGTIYEQYF

abundance: many
j_gene: TRBJ2-3
d_gene: NA
v_gene: TRBV5-1
CDR3nt: TGCGCCAGCACCGAGGGGTCATCCACAGATACGCAGTATTTT
CDR3aa: CASTEGSSTDTQYF

abundance: medium-sized
j_gene: TRBJ1-2
d_gene: NA
v_gene: TRBV5-1
CDR3nt: TGCGCCAGCAGCTATGACAGGAACTATGGCTACACCTTC
CDR3aa: CASSYDRNYGYTF

abundance: many
j_gene: TRBJ1-1
d_gene: NA
v_gene: TRBV2
CDR3nt: TGTGCCAGCACCAAGGACGGGAACACTGAAGCTTTCTTT
CDR3aa: CASTKDGNTEAFF

abundance: many
j_gene: TRBJ1-1
d_gene: TRBD1
v_gene: TRBV29-1
CDR3nt: TGCAGCGTTGCGGGACAGTACACTGAAGCTTTCTTT
CDR3aa: CSVAGQYTEAFF

abundance: medium-sized
j_gene: TRBJ2-7
d_gene: TRBD2
v_gene: TRBV7-2
CDR3nt: TGTGCCAGCAGCCCCGAACTAGCGGGATCCCACGAGCAGTACTTC
CDR3aa: CASSPELAGSHEQYF

abundance: many
j_gene: TRBJ2-1
d_gene: NA
v_gene: TRBV6-5
CDR3nt: TGTGCCAGCAACACCCGACACGCGGAACTCTCCTACAATGAGCAGTTCTTC
CDR3aa: CASNTRHAELSYNEQFF

abundance: many
j_gene: TRBJ2-1
d_gene: NA
v_gene: TRBV20-1
CDR3nt: TGCAGTGCTGGCTCCGGGAGAGGGCGAGGACTCGATGAGCAGTTCTTC
CDR3aa: CSAGSGRGRGLDEQFF

abundance: many
j_gene: TRBJ2-1
d_gene: TRBD2
v_gene: TRBV20-1
CDR3nt: TGCAGTGCTAGAGATAGGCTAGCGGGAATCAATGAGCAGTTCTTC
CDR3aa: CSARDRLAGINEQFF

abundance: many
j_gene: TRBJ2-7
d_gene: TRBD2
v_gene: TRBV20-1
CDR3nt: TGCAGTGGGTCGAGCGGGGAGCGCGAGCAGTACTTC
CDR3aa: CSGSSGEREQYF

abundance: few
j_gene: TRBJ1-4
d_gene: NA
v_gene: TRBV3-1
CDR3nt: TGTGCCAGCAGCCAAAGGACAGCGGTCCGTGAAAAACTGTTTTTT
CDR3aa: CASSQRTAVREKLFF

abundance: many
j_gene: TRBJ2-5
d_gene: NA
v_gene: TRBV12-3/TRBV12-4
CDR3nt: TGTGCCAGCAGACACCGACAGGAAGAGACCCAGTACTTC
CDR3aa: CASRHRQEETQYF

abundance: many
j_gene: TRBJ2-5
d_gene: NA
v_gene: TRBV9
CDR3nt: TGTGCCAGCAGCGTAGGGGAGTGGGAGACCCAGTACTTC
CDR3aa: CASSVGEWETQYF

abundance: many
j_gene: TRBJ2-1
d_gene: TRBD2
v_gene: TRBV5-1
CDR3nt: TGCGCCAGCAGGGTGGGGCCCACTAGCGGGAGGGCCGCTGAGCAGTTCTTC
CDR3aa: CASRVGPTSGRAAEQFF

abundance: NA
j_gene: TRBJ2-5
d_gene: NA
v_gene: TRBV29-1
CDR3nt: TGCAGCGTTGGTGGCAGGACCTACCAAGAGACCCAGTACTTC
CDR3aa: CSVGGRTYQETQYF

abundance: medium-sized
j_gene: TRBJ2-1
d_gene: TRBD2
v_gene: TRBV20-1
CDR3nt: TGCAGTGCTAGAGATGGCCTAGCGGGAGATGTGGGTGAGCAGTTCTTC
CDR3aa: CSARDGLAGDVGEQFF

abundance: many
j_gene: TRBJ2-7
d_gene: NA
v_gene: TRBV29-1
CDR3nt: TGCAGCACAGATTCCCCGGGGGCTGGCGAGCAGTACTTC
CDR3aa: CSTDSPGAGEQYF

abundance: many
j_gene: TRBJ2-7
d_gene: NA
v_gene: TRBV28
CDR3nt: TGTGCCAGCAGCCCCGTTTCAGTATCCTACGAGCAGTACTTC
CDR3aa: CASSPVSVSYEQYF

abundance: many
j_gene: TRBJ2-3
d_gene: TRBD2
v_gene: TRBV20-1
CDR3nt: TGCAGTGCTAGTAAGACTAGCGCGGCAGATACGCAGTATTTT
CDR3aa: CSASKTSAADTQYF

abundance: medium-sized
j_gene: TRBJ1-4
d_gene: NA
v_gene: TRBV5-5
CDR3nt: TGTGCCAGCAGCCCACCGGTAACTAATGAAAAACTGTTTTTT
CDR3aa: CASSPPVTNEKLFF

abundance: many
j_gene: TRBJ2-7
d_gene: NA
v_gene: TRBV4-2
CDR3nt: TGTGCCAGCAGCCAAGATCGACGGGAGATGGGAGAGCAGTACTTC
CDR3aa: CASSQDRREMGEQYF

abundance: many
j_gene: TRBJ2-3
d_gene: TRBD2
v_gene: TRBV5-1
CDR3nt: TGCGCCAGCAGCAGACTAGCGGGAGGTCGGGGCACAGATACGCAGTATTTT
CDR3aa: CASSRLAGGRGTDTQYF

abundance: many
j_gene: TRBJ2-1
d_gene: TRBD2
v_gene: TRBV20-1
CDR3nt: TGCAGTGCTCTGGGACTAGACCCCAATGAGCAGTTCTTC
CDR3aa: CSALGLDPNEQFF

abundance: many
j_gene: TRBJ2-5
d_gene: TRBD2
v_gene: TRBV5-1
CDR3nt: TGCGCCAGCAGCAAGACCGGGACTAGCCGGGAGACCCAGTACTTC
CDR3aa: CASSKTGTSRETQYF

abundance: many
j_gene: TRBJ2-6
d_gene: NA
v_gene: TRBV5-5
CDR3nt: TGTGCCAGCAGCTTGGTAGCAGGCCCGTCTGGGGCCAACGTCCTGACTTTC
CDR3aa: CASSLVAGPSGANVLTF

abundance: many
j_gene: TRBJ2-2
d_gene: TRBD1
v_gene: TRBV10-2
CDR3nt: TGCGCCAGCAAGATACAGGGGCAAAGGGGCGGGGAGCTGTTTTTT
CDR3aa: CASKIQGQRGGELFF